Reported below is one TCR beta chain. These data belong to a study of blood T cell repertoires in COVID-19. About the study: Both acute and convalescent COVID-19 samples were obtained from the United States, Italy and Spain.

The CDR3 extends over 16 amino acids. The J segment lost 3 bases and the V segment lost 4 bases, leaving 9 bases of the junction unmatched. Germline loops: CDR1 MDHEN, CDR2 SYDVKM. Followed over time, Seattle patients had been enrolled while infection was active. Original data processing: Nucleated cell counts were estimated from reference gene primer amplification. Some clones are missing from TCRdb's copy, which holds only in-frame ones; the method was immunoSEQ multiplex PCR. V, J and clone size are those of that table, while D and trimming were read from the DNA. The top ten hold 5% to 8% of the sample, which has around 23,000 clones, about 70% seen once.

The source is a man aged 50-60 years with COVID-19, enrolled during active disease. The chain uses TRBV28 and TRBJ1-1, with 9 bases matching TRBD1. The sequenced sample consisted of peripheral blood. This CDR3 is CASSSGGTGRDTEAFF. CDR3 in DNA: TGTGCCAGCAGTTCCGGGGGGACAGGGAGGGACACTGAAGCTTTCTTT.